This T cell receptor beta chain was captured in a study of T cells in Graves' hyperthyroidism and ophthalmopathy. Whole-study findings and limits: A 13 V-J model separated ophthalmopathy from stable hyperthyroidism. Blood held most thyroid clonotypes expanded above 0.001 frequency.

This clonotype was recorded at least ten times. What it binds is not known. It was RNA transcripts that yielded the amplified TCR beta CDR3 regions. HTBI primers drove first-round RT-PCR of the TCR CDR3. Each CDR3 protein is one row after TCRdb ran MiXCR on the multiplex PCR reads. Altogether roughly 240,000 distinct CDR3 sequences are present, less than 20% being singletons, with the ten largest covering less than 35%. The study included ophthalmopathy patients with Clinical Activity Score at least 3, NOSPECS grade at least 4 and duration under 3 months. The CDR3 totals 15 residues. Germline CDR1 reads SGHTS; CDR2 reads YDEGEE. Trimming at V came to 3 bases and at J to 4 bases, leaving 7 bases not matched to a gene.

The sequenced sample consisted of blood. V usage is TRBV5-8 and J usage is TRBJ2-5; TRBD2 aligns across 9 bases. The receptor's source is a woman aged 18-30 years with Graves' ophthalmopathy. The CDR3 is CASSSVAGVLETQYF. The CDR3, as DNA: TGTGCCAGCAGCTCCGTAGCGGGGGTGTTAGAGACCCAGTACTTC.